This T cell receptor (beta chain) is drawn from a study of OX40 agonist ivuxolimab in advanced cancers. Points on this clone: No antigen is known for it.

TCRdb's copy holds only in-frame clones and misses some; the assay was immunoSEQ multiplex PCR. The repertoire holds tens of thousands of clones, with roughly four fifths as singletons. This CDR3 region has 16 residues. Germline V gives CDR1 SGHRS, CDR2 YFSETQ. V lost 4 bases, J lost 0 bases, and 2 bases stayed unmatched. Whole-study results and caveats: Certain nonresponders likewise exhibited a low normalized T-cell clonal expansion.

Sequences were derived from CD4+ or CD8+ T cells sorted from blood, sampled in a trial of the OX40 agonist ivuxolimab. The sequence was collected from an adult with an advanced solid tumor such as melanoma, head and neck, liver or kidney cancer. The chain is built from TRBV5-1 and TRBJ2-1, with 12 bases lining up with TRBD2. CDR3 in amino acids: CASSPTSGSSYNEQFF. CDR3 nucleotide sequence: TGCGCCAGCAGCCCGACTAGCGGGAGCTCCTACAATGAGCAGTTCTTC. Filled out from reference TRBV5-1 and TRBJ2-1, the complete variable domain reads KAGVTQTPRYLIKTRGQQVTLSCSPISGHRSVSWYQQTPGQGLQFLFEYFSETQRNKGNFPGRFSGRQFSNSRSEMNVSTLELGDSALYLCASSPTSGSSYNEQFFGPGTRLTVL.